This T cell receptor beta chain appears in the sequencing data of a study of T cell responses to AZD1222 COVID-19 vaccine. Whole-study results and caveats: Repertoires were obtained solely post-peak T cell response. Two AZD1222 doses significantly raised spike-specific TCR breadth and depth over controls. Females outnumbered males among donors, who were mostly white British; clonal diversity was possibly underestimated. AZD1222 recipients seropositive at baseline numbered only six or seven.

The table came from immunoSEQ multiplex PCR; TCRdb's copy has only in-frame clones and leaves some out. Of about 140,000 clones in the sample, around 90% were seen once. Comments on this clone: Its target is unknown.

The ends lost 2 bases at V and 3 bases at J; junction bases unmatched: 12. Germline CDR1 LNHDA, CDR2 SQIVND (reference sequence). The CDR3 runs to 17 residues. The TCR was taken from an adult who received the AZD1222 COVID-19 vaccine. The input for sequencing was peripheral blood, taken 28 days after the second AZD1222 dose. V is TRBV19 and J is TRBJ1-1; TRBD1 matches 7 bases. CDR3 sequence reads: CASSIRGRGYGDTEAFF. In DNA, the CDR3 is TGTGCCAGTAGTATAAGGGGCAGGGGGTACGGAGACACTGAAGCTTTCTTT.